This entry describes one TCR beta chain. The CDR3 sequence is 14 residues long. With 5 bases removed from V and 3 bases from J, the gap between germline ends came to 11 bases. Germline V gene data show CDR1 as MDHEN and CDR2 as SYDVKM. The entry originates in a study of blood T cell repertoires in COVID-19. Whole-study context: Italy, Spain and the United States were the sources of the convalescent and acute COVID-19 samples. PBMCs, B-cell-depleted T cells, or T cells provided the cDNA or gDNA that made up the material.

Authors' data handling: Counts of nucleated cells, estimated from reference gene primer amplification, were obtained. Profiling relied on immunoSEQ multiplex PCR, and the TCRdb table lists in-frame clones only, not all of them. Clone size and V and J calls were adopted from that table, with D and trimming inferred from the DNA. Here the sample spans roughly 48,000 clones, roughly 89% being singletons. The chain employs TRBV28 and TRBJ2-1; D perhaps matches TRBD1 (6 bases). This receptor was taken from an elderly woman with acute or convalescent COVID-19. Source material: peripheral blood. CDR3 sequence (DNA): TGTGCCAGCAGTGATAGGGGGTACTACAATGAGCAGTTCTTC. Protein sequence: CASSDRGYYNEQFF. The full variable domain, completed using reference TRBV28 and TRBJ2-1, is DVKVTQSSRYLVKRTGEKVFLECVQDMDHENMFWYRQDPGLGLRLIYFSYDVKMKEKGDIPEGYSVSREKKERFSLILESASTNQTSMYLCASSDRGYYNEQFFGPGTRLTVL.